The clone carrying this TCR beta chain was picked up many times. The length of the CDR3 is 12 residues. The V gene's germline CDR1 is KGHSH and CDR2 LQKENI. Trimming removed 5 bases from V and 9 bases from J, with 11 bases in between. This specimen comes from a study of blood T cell repertoires in COVID-19. Study as a whole: The study drew acute and convalescent COVID-19 samples from the United States, Italy and Spain.

In the original analysis: Amplification with reference gene primers provided the estimates of nucleated cell counts. The protocol was immunoSEQ multiplex PCR, while the TCRdb copy is restricted to in-frame clones and leaves out a portion. D and trimming were read from the DNA, whereas the V and J calls and clone size are those reported in that table. Found here are around 190,000 clones, 70% to 85% of them singletons; the top ten hold roughly 13%. This clonotype originated in a human donor in a cohort sampled during active COVID-19. What was sequenced was peripheral blood. The rearrangement links TRBV18 to TRBJ2-1, with TRBD2 as a possible D gene (5 bases). CDR3 region: CASSYTSTEQFF. CDR3 DNA: TGTGCCAGCTCATATACTAGTACTGAGCAGTTCTTC.